The 13 T cell receptor beta chains below all came from one sample that was sequenced in a study of T cell responses to AZD1222 COVID-19 vaccine (dated by TCRdb to about 2021). The library was prepared using the immunoSEQ multiplex PCR assay. TCRdb's version of the immuneACCESS table is confined to in-frame rearrangements and falls short of the full clone set. An unresolved V gene accounts for under half of the shortfall where checked; the remainder is of unknown origin. The sample table records 100,000 to 110,000 clones; 87% of these occur just once. Clones ranked in the top ten supply about a sixth of the sample. In light of the paper, this sample's time point label describes: baseline before first vaccination. Specimen: peripheral blood, collected on day 0 of AZD1222 vaccination. These receptors were taken from an adult in good health.

The J gene is TRBJ2-7, the V gene TRBV6-6; D is unclear. With 4 bases removed from V and 7 bases from J, the gap between germline ends came to 11 bases. CDR1 MNHNY and CDR2 SVGAGI come from the germline V gene (reference sequence). CDR3 size: 12 residues. CDR3 loop: CASSSIPSEQYF. In DNA, the CDR3 is TGTGCCAGCAGTTCTATACCGAGTGAGCAGTACTTC.

The V gene is TRBV18, the J gene TRBJ1-1; D perhaps matches TRBD1 (6 bases). V lost 3 bases, J lost 0 bases, and 17 bases lay in between. Germline lookup yields CDR1 KGHSH and CDR2 LQKENI. This CDR3 comprises 17 residues. The CDR3 loop reads CASSPSEGGLMNTEAFF. The CDR3, as DNA: TGTGCCAGCTCACCCTCGGAGGGGGGCCTGATGAACACTGAAGCTTTCTTT.

This chain links TRBV7-3 with TRBJ2-3; D unresolved. The CDR3 totals 13 residues. V was shortened by 1 base and J by 2 bases, with 4 bases between the two germline ends. Per the germline V gene, CDR1 is SGHTA and CDR2 is FQGTGA. CDR3 region: CASSLRLTDTQYF. CDR3 nucleotides: TGTGCCAGCAGCTTAAGGCTCACAGATACGCAGTATTTT. Together with reference TRBV7-3 and TRBJ2-3, the CDR3 gives the full variable domain: GAGVSQTPSNKVTEKGKYVELRCDPISGHTALYWYRQSLGQGPEFLIYFQGTGAADDSGLPNDRFFAVRPEGSVSTLKIQRTERGDSAVYLCASSLRLTDTQYFGPGTRLTVL.

V usage is TRBV5-6 and J usage is TRBJ1-3; 11 bases match TRBD1. Per the germline V gene, CDR1 is SGHDT and CDR2 is YYEEEE. The CDR3 runs to 18 residues. V lost 5 bases, J lost 0 bases, and 10 bases stayed unmatched. CDR3 nucleotides: TGTGCCAGCAGGAGGGACAGGGGGGCAATCCGCTCTGGAAACACCATATATTTT. It is translated as CASRRDRGAIRSGNTIYF. Together with reference TRBV5-6 and TRBJ1-3, the CDR3 gives the full variable domain: DAGVTQSPTHLIKTRGQQVTLRCSPKSGHDTVSWYQQALGQGPQFIFQYYEEEERQRGNFPDRFSGHQFPNYSSELNVNALLLGDSALYLCASRRDRGAIRSGNTIYFGEGSWLTVV.

The chain links TRBV5-1 to TRBJ1-2; D call uncertain. Trimming stripped 4 bases from V and 0 bases from J, with 13 bases between. CDR3 length: 15 amino acids. Germline CDR1 reads SGHRS; CDR2 reads YFSETQ. CDR3 in amino acids: CASSPIANSNYGYTF. The CDR3 coding sequence is TGCGCCAGCAGCCCTATCGCAAACTCTAACTATGGCTACACCTTC.

There are a few counts of this clone. The genes are TRBV7-9 and TRBJ2-3, with D possibly being TRBD1 (5 bases). V was shortened by 4 bases and J by 4 bases, with 15 bases between the two germline ends. Germline V gives CDR1 SEHNR, CDR2 FQNEAQ (reference sequence). CDR3 size: 15 residues. CDR3 nucleotides: TGTGCCAGCAGCTCACTACTACAGGTGGCAGATACGCAGTATTTT. Its protein is CASSSLLQVADTQYF.

This clone was picked up one time. V is TRBV27 and J is TRBJ1-5; D ambiguous. Germline CDR1 reads MNHEY; CDR2 reads SMNVEV (reference sequence). V was shortened by 6 bases and J by 5 bases, with 11 bases between the two germline ends. CDR3 size: 13 residues. CDR3 bases: TGTGCCAGCAGACAAGCCTACGATCAGCCCCAGCATTTT. This translates into CASRQAYDQPQHF.

The CDR3 nucleotides read TGTGCCAGTAGTACCCGATTCCTCCCTGCCACCGGGGAGCTGTTTTTT. This codes for CASSTRFLPATGELFF. This sequence joins TRBV19 and TRBJ2-2; D ambiguous. Trimming took off 4 bases at V and 4 bases at J, with 16 bases between the two ends. From germline, CDR1 is LNHDA and CDR2 SQIVND (reference sequence). The CDR3 consists of 16 residues.

The chain is built from TRBV27 and TRBJ1-2; D might be TRBD1 (5 bases). The CDR3 loop spans 13 amino acids. The germline gives CDR1 MNHEY, CDR2 SMNVEV (reference sequence). V was clipped by 8 bases and J by 1 base, with 11 bases between them. The CDR3 coding sequence is TGTGCCAGCCGGGGGACCGTTAACTATGGCTACACCTTC. Protein: CASRGTVNYGYTF.

J is TRBJ2-2 and V is TRBV19; 11 bases are a match to TRBD2. Losses at the gene ends were 8 bases for V and 2 bases for J; bases not matched to a gene: 4. Germline V gene data show CDR1 as LNHDA and CDR2 as SQIVND (reference sequence). The CDR3 runs to 15 residues. This CDR3 is CASGTSGGNTGELFF. The CDR3 DNA follows: TGTGCCAGTGGTACTAGCGGGGGCAACACCGGGGAGCTGTTTTTT. Filled out from reference TRBV19 and TRBJ2-2, the complete variable domain reads DGGITQSPKYLFRKEGQNVTLSCEQNLNHDAMYWYRQDPGQGLRLIYYSQIVNDFQKGDIAEGYSVSREKKESFPLTVTSAQKNPTAFYLCASGTSGGNTGELFFGEGSRLTVL.

V usage is TRBV29-1 and J usage is TRBJ2-7; D remains unclear. This CDR3 spans 13 amino acids. Trimming pared 5 bases from V and 0 bases from J, leaving 11 bases between. Looked up from germline, CDR1 is SQVTM and CDR2 is ANQGSEA. The CDR3 sequence: CSVRTVDSYEQYF. As DNA, the CDR3 is TGCAGCGTTCGAACAGTCGACTCCTACGAGCAGTACTTC.

The genes are TRBV6-2 or TRBV6-3 and TRBJ2-5; 10 nucleotides agree with TRBD2. The J segment lost 5 bases and the V segment lost 6 bases, leaving 6 bases of the junction unmatched. The germline V gene encodes CDR1 MNHEY and CDR2 SVGEGT. The CDR3 runs to 14 residues. CDR3 DNA sequence: TGTGCCAGCAGGCCTAGCGGGGGAGGGGAGACCCAGTACTTC. Its translation: CASRPSGGGETQYF.

The rearrangement uses TRBV24-1 and TRBJ2-1; no clear D gene. The CDR3 is 14 residues long. Germline-derived CDR1 and CDR2 are KGHDR and SFDVKD. The V gene lost 2 bases and the J gene lost 6 bases, with 10 bases spanning the gap. The CDR3 is CATSDYPDGNEQFF. The DNA for the CDR3 is TGTGCCACCAGTGATTATCCGGATGGCAATGAGCAGTTCTTC.